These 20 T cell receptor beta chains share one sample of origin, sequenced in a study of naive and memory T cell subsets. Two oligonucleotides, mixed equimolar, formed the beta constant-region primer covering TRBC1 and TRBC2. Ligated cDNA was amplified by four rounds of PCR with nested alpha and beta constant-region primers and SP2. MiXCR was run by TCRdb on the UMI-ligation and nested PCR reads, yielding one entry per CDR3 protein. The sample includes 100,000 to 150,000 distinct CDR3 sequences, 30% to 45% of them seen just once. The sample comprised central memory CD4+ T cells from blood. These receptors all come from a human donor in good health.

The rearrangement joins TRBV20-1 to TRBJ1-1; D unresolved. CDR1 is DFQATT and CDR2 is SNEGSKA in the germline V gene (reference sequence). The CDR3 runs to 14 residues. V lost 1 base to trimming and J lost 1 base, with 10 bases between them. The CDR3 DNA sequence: TGCAGTGCTAGAGGGGCCAGGCCGAACACTGAAGCTTTCTTT. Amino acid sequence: CSARGARPNTEAFF.

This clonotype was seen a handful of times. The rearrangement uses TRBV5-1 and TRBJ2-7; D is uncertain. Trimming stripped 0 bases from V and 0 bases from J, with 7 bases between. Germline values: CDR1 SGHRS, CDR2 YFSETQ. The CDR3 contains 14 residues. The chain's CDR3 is CASSLVANSYEQYF. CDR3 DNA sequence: TGCGCCAGCAGCTTGGTAGCCAACTCCTACGAGCAGTACTTC.

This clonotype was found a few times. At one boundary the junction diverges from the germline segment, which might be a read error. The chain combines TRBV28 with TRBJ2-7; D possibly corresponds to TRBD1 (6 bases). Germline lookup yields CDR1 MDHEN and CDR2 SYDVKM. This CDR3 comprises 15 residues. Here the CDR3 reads CASSFDGQRSYGQYF. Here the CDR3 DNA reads TGTGCCAGCAGTTTTGACGGACAGCGGAGCTACGGGCAGTACTTC.

CDR3 loop: CASGGAGANVLTF. As DNA, the CDR3 is TGTGCCAGTGGAGGGGCTGGGGCCAACGTCCTGACTTTC. V usage is TRBV2 and J usage is TRBJ2-6; a weak D match, TRBD2 (6 bases). The CDR3 loop spans 13 amino acids. The V end lost 9 bases, the J end lost 2 bases, and 8 bases lay between the germline ends. Germline values: CDR1 SNHLY, CDR2 FYNNEI.

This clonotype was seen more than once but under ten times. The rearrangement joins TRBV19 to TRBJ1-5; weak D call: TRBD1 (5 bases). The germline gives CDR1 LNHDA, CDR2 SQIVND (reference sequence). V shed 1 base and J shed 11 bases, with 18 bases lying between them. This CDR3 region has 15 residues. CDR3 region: CASSIVGTPGRAQHF. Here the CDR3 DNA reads TGTGCCAGTAGTATAGTTGGGACCCCCGGTCGGGCCCAGCATTTT.

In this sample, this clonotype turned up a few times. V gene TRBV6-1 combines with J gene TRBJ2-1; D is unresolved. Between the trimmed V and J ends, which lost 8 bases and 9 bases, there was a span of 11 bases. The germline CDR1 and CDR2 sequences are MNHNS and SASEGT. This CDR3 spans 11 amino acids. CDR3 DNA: TGTGCCAGCCATCGGACGGGTGAGCAGTTCTTC. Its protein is CASHRTGEQFF.

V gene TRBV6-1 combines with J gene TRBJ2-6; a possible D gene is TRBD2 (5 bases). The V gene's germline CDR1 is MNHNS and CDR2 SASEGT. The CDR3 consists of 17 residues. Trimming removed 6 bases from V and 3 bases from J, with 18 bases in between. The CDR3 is CASSGTRGLLGANVLTF. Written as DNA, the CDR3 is TGTGCCAGCAGCGGTACCCGGGGTCTTCTTGGGGCCAACGTCCTGACTTTC.

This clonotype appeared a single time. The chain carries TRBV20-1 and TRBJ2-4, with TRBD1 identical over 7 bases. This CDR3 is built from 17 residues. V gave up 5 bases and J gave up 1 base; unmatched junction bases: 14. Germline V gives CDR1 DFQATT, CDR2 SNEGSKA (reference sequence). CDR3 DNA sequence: TGCAGTGCTCAAGGCCCGACAGGGCGGGCCGCCAAAAACATTCAGTACTTC. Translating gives CSAQGPTGRAAKNIQYF.

Written as DNA, the CDR3 is TGTGCCAGCAGTAAGGGGGCCTACGAGCAGTACTTC. This codes for CASSKGAYEQYF. The chain uses TRBV6-6 and TRBJ2-7; a weak D match, TRBD1 (6 bases). The CDR3 loop spans 12 amino acids. Trimming removed 5 bases from V and 2 bases from J, with 7 bases in between. Germline-derived CDR1 and CDR2 are MNHNY and SVGAGI (reference sequence).

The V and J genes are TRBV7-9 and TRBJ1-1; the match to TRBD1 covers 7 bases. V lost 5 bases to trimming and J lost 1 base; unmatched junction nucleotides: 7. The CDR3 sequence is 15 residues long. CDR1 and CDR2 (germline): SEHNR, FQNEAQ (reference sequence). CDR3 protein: CASSIGTAENTEAFF. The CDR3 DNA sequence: TGTGCCAGCAGCATCGGGACAGCCGAGAACACTGAAGCTTTCTTT. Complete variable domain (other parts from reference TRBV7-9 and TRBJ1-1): DTGVSQNPRHKITKRGQNVTFRCDPISEHNRLYWYRQTLGQGPEFLTYFQNEAQLEKSRLLSDRFSAERPKGSFSTLEIQRTEQGDSAMYLCASSIGTAENTEAFFGQGTRLTVV.

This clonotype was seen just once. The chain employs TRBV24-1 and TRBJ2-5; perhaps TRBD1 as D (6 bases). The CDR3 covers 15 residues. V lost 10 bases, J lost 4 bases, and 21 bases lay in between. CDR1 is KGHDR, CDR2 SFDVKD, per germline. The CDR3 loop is CATGQSGQGRETQYF. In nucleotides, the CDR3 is TGTGCCACGGGACAAAGTGGGCAGGGAAGAGAGACCCAGTACTTC.

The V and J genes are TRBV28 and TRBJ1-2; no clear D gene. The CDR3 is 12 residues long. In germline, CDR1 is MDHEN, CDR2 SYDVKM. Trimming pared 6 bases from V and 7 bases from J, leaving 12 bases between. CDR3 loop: CASSSTTRGYTF. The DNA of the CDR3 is TGTGCCAGCAGCTCTACAACCCGTGGCTACACCTTC.

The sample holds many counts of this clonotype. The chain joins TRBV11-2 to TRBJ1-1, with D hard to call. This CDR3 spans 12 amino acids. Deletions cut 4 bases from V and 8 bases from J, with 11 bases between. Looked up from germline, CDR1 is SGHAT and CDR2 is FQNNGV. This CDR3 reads CASSSGRSEAFF. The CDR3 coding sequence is TGTGCCAGCAGCTCCGGGAGGTCAGAAGCTTTCTTT.

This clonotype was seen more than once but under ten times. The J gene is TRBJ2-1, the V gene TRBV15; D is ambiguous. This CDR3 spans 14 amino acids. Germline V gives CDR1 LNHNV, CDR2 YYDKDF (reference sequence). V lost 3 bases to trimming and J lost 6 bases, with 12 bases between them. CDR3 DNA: TGTGCCACCAGCAGGGGATGGTCGGGCAATGAGCAGTTCTTC. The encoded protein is CATSRGWSGNEQFF.

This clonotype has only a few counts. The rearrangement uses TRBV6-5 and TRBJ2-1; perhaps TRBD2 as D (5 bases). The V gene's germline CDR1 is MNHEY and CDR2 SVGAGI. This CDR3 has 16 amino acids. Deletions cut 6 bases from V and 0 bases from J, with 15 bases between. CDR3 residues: CASSLGLLSSYNEQFF. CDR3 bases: TGTGCCAGCAGCCTCGGACTGTTAAGCTCCTACAATGAGCAGTTCTTC.

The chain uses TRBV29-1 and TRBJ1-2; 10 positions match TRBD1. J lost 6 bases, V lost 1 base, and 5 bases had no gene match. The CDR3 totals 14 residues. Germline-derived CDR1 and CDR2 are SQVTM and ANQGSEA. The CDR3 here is CSVEGGQGRNGYTF. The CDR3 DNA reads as TGCAGCGTTGAAGGGGGACAGGGGAGAAATGGCTACACCTTC.

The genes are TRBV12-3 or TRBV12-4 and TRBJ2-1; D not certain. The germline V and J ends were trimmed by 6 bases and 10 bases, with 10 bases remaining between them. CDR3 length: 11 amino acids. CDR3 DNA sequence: TGTGCCAGCAGCCGGGTAGGAGAGCAGTTCTTC. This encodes CASSRVGEQFF.

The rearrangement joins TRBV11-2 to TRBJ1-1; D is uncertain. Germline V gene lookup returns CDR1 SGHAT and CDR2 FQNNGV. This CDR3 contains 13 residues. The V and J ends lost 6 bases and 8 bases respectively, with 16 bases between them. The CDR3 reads CASRPWASREAFF. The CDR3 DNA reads TGTGCCAGCAGACCCTGGGCCTCTCGGGAAGCTTTCTTT.

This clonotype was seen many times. CDR3 nucleotides: TGTGCCAGCAGTTACTCGAATTCTGTCCGAGAGACCCAGTACTTC. Encoded protein: CASSYSNSVRETQYF. The gene calls are TRBV6-2 or TRBV6-3 and TRBJ2-5; D uncertain. The CDR3 extends over 15 amino acids. Germline CDR1 and CDR2: MNHEY and SVGEGT. Trimming cost V 0 bases and J 4 bases, with 12 bases left between them.

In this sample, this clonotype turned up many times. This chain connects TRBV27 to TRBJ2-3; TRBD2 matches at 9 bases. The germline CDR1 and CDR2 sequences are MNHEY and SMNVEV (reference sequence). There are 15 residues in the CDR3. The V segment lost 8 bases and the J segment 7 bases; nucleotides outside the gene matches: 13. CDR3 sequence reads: CASGRPGTSSNTQYF. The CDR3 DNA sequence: TGTGCCAGCGGAAGGCCCGGGACTAGCTCAAATACGCAGTATTTT.